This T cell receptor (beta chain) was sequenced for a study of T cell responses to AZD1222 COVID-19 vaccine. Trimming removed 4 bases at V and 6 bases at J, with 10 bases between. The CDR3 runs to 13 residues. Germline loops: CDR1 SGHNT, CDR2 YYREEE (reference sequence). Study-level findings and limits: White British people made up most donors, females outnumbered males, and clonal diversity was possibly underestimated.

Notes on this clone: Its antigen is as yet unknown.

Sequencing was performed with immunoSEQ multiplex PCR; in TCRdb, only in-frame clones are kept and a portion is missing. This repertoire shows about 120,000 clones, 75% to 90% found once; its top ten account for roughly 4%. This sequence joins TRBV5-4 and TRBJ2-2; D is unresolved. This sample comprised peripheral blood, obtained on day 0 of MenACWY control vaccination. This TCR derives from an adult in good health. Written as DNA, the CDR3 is TGTGCCAGCAGCAGGGAATTGGCCGGGGAGCTGTTTTTT. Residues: CASSRELAGELFF.